This is a list of T cell receptor beta chains from one sample in a study of blood T cell repertoires in COVID-19. The table came from immunoSEQ multiplex PCR; TCRdb's copy has only in-frame clones and leaves some out. Found here are about 360,000 clones, around 88% of them singletons; the top ten hold 2.5% to 3.5%. The specimen was peripheral blood. Receptors originate from a man aged 25 to 40 with active or convalescent COVID-19. Each CDR3 is given with its conserved first and last residue. The order of the fields is V gene, J gene, clone size, D gene, CDR3 protein, CDR3 DNA. The D gene is left open where the match is weak. Clone size is given for some rows only: seen once, a few or many times, or a class if the clone is expanded.

TRBV4-1,TRBJ1-3,-,-,CASSQYYLSGNTIYF,TGCGCCAGCAGCCAATACTATCTCTCTGGAAACACCATATATTTT
TRBV5-6,TRBJ1-4,few,TRBD1,CASSLQGDNEKLFF,TGTGCCAGCAGCTTGCAGGGGGATAATGAAAAACTGTTTTTT
TRBV12-3/TRBV12-4,TRBJ1-1,-,-,CASSAPGAGAFF,TGTGCCAGCAGTGCCCCCGGTGCTGGAGCTTTCTTT
TRBV5-1,TRBJ2-1,-,TRBD2,CASSPNTGTSGRNEQFF,TGCGCCAGCAGCCCCAATACCGGGACTAGCGGGCGCAATGAGCAGTTCTTC
TRBV14,TRBJ2-1,-,-,CASSQDWGSGKQFF,TGTGCCAGCAGCCAAGATTGGGGATCCGGGAAGCAGTTCTTC
TRBV6-5,TRBJ1-1,-,TRBD1,CASRNRGGMNTEAFF,TGTGCCAGCAGAAACAGGGGGGGGATGAACACTGAAGCTTTCTTT
TRBV2,TRBJ1-5,once,TRBD1,CASTGDSNQPQHF,TGTGCCAGTACAGGGGATAGCAATCAGCCCCAGCATTTT
TRBV6-5,TRBJ2-7,-,TRBD2,CASSYHSGGGEQYF,TGTGCCAGCAGTTACCACAGCGGGGGGGGCGAGCAGTACTTC
TRBV7-2,TRBJ2-1,-,-,CASSLAGRPYNEQFF,TGTGCCAGCAGCTTAGCAGGGAGGCCCTACAATGAGCAGTTCTTC
TRBV11-3,TRBJ2-5,-,-,CASSPFRRTPGTQYF,TGTGCCAGCAGCCCCTTCCGACGGACACCTGGGACCCAGTACTTC
TRBV7-3,TRBJ2-1,-,TRBD2,CASSLTGGTTYNEQFF,TGTGCCAGCAGCTTAACGGGCGGGACTACCTACAATGAGCAGTTCTTC
TRBV5-1,TRBJ2-3,many,-,CASSLGGAGDTQYF,TGCGCCAGCAGCTTGGGTGGGGCGGGGGATACGCAGTATTTT
TRBV4-2,TRBJ2-3,-,-,CASSQESGADTQYF,TGTGCCAGCAGCCAAGAGTCGGGAGCAGATACGCAGTATTTT
TRBV19,TRBJ1-5,-,-,CASSIVQDNQPQHF,TGTGCCAGTAGTATAGTACAGGACAATCAGCCCCAGCATTTT
TRBV5-1,TRBJ1-3,few,TRBD1,CASSPRGDSGNTIYF,TGCGCCAGCAGCCCCAGGGGGGACTCTGGAAACACCATATATTTT
TRBV7-2,TRBJ2-2,-,-,CASSLSGNTGELFF,TGTGCCAGCAGCTTGTCAGGGAACACCGGGGAGCTGTTTTTT
TRBV6-2/TRBV6-3,TRBJ2-3,once,TRBD2,CASSYRVQRGDAQYF,TGTGCCAGCAGTTATCGTGTCCAGCGGGGGGATGCGCAGTATTTT
TRBV4-3,TRBJ2-3,-,TRBD2,CASSQDPSGNADTQYF,TGCGCCAGCAGCCAAGATCCTAGCGGGAACGCAGATACGCAGTATTTT
TRBV7-9,TRBJ2-7,-,-,CASSLSGYEQYF,TGTGCCAGCAGCTTATCCGGGTACGAGCAGTACTTC
TRBV28,TRBJ2-2,once,-,CASSPPGPHTGELFF,TGTGCCAGCAGTCCCCCAGGGCCGCACACCGGGGAGCTGTTTTTT
TRBV2,TRBJ1-3,-,-,CASSGHRSSGNTIYF,TGTGCCAGCAGTGGACACAGGAGCTCTGGAAACACCATATATTTT
TRBV5-5,TRBJ1-1,-,TRBD1,CASSYGQGRTEAFF,TGTGCCAGCAGCTATGGACAGGGTCGGACTGAAGCTTTCTTT
TRBV29-1,TRBJ2-3,-,-,CSVRYGGSTDTQYF,TGCAGCGTTCGGTACGGTGGTAGCACAGATACGCAGTATTTT